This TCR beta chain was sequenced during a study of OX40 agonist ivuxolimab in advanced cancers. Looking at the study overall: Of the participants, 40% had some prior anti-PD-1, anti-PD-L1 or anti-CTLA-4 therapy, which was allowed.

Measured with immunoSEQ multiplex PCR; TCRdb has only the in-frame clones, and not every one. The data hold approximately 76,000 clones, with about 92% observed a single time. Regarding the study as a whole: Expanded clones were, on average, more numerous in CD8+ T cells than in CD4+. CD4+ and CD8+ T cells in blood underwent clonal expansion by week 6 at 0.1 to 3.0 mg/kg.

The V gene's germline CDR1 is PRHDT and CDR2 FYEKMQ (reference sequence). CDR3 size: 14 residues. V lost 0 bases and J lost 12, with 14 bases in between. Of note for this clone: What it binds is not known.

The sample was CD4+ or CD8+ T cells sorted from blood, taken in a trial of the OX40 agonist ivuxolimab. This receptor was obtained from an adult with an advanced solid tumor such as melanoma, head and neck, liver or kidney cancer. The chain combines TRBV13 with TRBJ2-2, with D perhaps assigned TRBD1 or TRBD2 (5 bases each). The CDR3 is CASSLGRDQTKLFF. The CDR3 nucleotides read TGTGCCAGCAGCTTAGGCAGGGACCAAACCAAGCTGTTTTTT.